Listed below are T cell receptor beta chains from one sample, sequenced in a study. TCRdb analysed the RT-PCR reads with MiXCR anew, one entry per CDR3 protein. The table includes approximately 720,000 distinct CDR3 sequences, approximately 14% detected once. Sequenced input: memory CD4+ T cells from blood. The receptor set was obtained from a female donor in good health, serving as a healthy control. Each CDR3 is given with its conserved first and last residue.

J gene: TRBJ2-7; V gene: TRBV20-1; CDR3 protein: CSASGPGGWGYEQYF
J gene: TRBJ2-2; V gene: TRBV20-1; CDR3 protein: CSAHPPGLANTGELFF
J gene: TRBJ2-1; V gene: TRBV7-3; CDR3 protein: CASSPPNSYNEQFF
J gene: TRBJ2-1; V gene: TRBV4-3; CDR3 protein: CASSQSGASGNEQFF
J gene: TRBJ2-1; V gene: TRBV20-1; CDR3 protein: CSARDEERGFYNEQFF
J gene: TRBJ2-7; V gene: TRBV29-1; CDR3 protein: CSVGTGNEQYF
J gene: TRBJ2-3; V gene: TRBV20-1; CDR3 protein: CSAVLGVDTQYF
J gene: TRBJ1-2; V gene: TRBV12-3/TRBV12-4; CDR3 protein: CASSLGGSVGSGYTF
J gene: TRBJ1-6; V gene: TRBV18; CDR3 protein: CASSPQVQGRSPLHF
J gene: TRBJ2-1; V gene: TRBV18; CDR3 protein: CASSPPGQGAGNNEQFF
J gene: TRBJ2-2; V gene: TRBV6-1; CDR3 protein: CASSSGFADGELFF
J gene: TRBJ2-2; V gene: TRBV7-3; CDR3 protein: CASSPTPREYTGELFF
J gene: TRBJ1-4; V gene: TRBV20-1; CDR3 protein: CSARDLYRGLDEKLFF